Below, 15 T cell receptor beta chains from the same sample are listed, as sequenced in a study of tissue T cells after allogeneic stem cell transplantation. This research-autopsy study prospectively enrolled adult allogeneic hematopoietic cell transplant recipients with steroid-refractory graft-versus-host disease. Assay used: immunoSEQ multiplex PCR; TCRdb lists only in-frame clones, some missing. This sample has some 3,100 clones; less than 65% occur once, and the top ten carry roughly 23%. The sequences come from jejunal tissue, collected at autopsy. The receptors here all came from a male patient at least 60 years old with steroid-refractory graft-versus-host disease after an allogeneic stem cell transplant. Some T cells may be provided by the graft donor.

The chain combines TRBV7-9 with TRBJ2-1; 12 bases agree with TRBD2. Germline V gene lookup returns CDR1 SEHNR and CDR2 FQNEAQ (reference sequence). The CDR3 is 17 amino acids. Trimming removed 1 base from V and 4 bases from J; junction bases left unmatched: 5. DNA of the CDR3: TGTGCCAGCAGCTTAGTACTAGCGGGGGGAGATTACAATGAGCAGTTCTTC. The encoded protein is CASSLVLAGGDYNEQFF.

V and J are TRBV6-5 and TRBJ2-7; 7 bases agree with TRBD2. CDR3 length equals 12 residues. Germline loops: CDR1 MNHEY, CDR2 SVGAGI. The trim removed 10 bases at V and 2 bases at J, leaving 5 bases unmatched. The CDR3 DNA follows: TGTGCCACCCGGGAGGACCCCTACGAGCAGTACTTC. Amino acid sequence: CATREDPYEQYF.

The chain joins TRBV4-1 to TRBJ2-7; D not certain. The CDR3 runs 15 residues. V lost 0 bases and J 0 bases, leaving 9 bases between the germline ends. The germline gives CDR1 MGHRA, CDR2 YSYEKL. CDR3: CASSQEGGSSYEQYF. Here the CDR3 DNA reads TGCGCCAGCAGCCAAGAAGGCGGTAGCTCCTACGAGCAGTACTTC.

Judged by abundance, this clone is large (0.1 to 1%). The V gene is TRBV6-6, the J gene TRBJ1-2; no reliable D call. Germline assignment: CDR1 MNHNY and CDR2 SVGAGI (reference sequence). This CDR3 has 17 residues. V was clipped by 5 bases and J by 3 bases, with 22 bases between them. This CDR3 reads CASSPGRLTSFYYGYTF. CDR3 nucleotide sequence: TGTGCCAGCAGTCCCGGGAGGCTTACCTCTTTTTACTATGGCTACACCTTC.

The CDR3, as DNA: TGTGCCAGCAGCTTCGGCGGCAACTGGGGTGGCGAAAAACTGTTTTTT. It codes for CASSFGGNWGGEKLFF. The chain combines TRBV5-4 with TRBJ1-4; D is unresolved. The CDR3 has 16 residues. The ends were cut back, 2 bases at V and 8 bases at J, with 19 bases in the middle. Germline V gene data show CDR1 as SGHNT and CDR2 as YYREEE (reference sequence).

This clone was detected only a few times. V gene TRBV6-6 combines with J gene TRBJ2-7; TRBD1 agrees at 7 bases. Per germline, CDR1 MNHNY and CDR2 SVGAGI (reference sequence). V was pared by 2 bases and J by 4 bases, with 5 bases of the junction left unmatched. CDR3 size: 14 residues. The CDR3 reads CASSYGRGSYEQYF. CDR3 sequence (DNA): TGTGCCAGCAGTTACGGCAGGGGGAGTTACGAGCAGTACTTC.

This clone was seen only a few times. This chain connects TRBV11-2 to TRBJ2-4; 8 nucleotides align to TRBD1. V lost 7 bases to trimming and J lost 6 bases; unmatched junction nucleotides: 5. Germline V lookup: CDR1 SGHAT, CDR2 FQNNGV. The CDR3 consists of 13 residues. CDR3 bases: TGTGCCAGCACCCCCGGACAGGGAAACATTCAGTACTTC. This gives the protein CASTPGQGNIQYF.

This clone occurred once. The chain combines TRBV6-6 with TRBJ1-4; D may be TRBD1 (5 bases). CDR1 is MNHNY and CDR2 is SVGAGI in the germline V gene (reference sequence). This CDR3 is 13 amino acids long. V was pared by 5 bases and J by 6 bases, with 10 bases between. CDR3 coding DNA: TGTGCCAGCAGTCAAAGGGGCTATGAAAAACTGTTTTTT. This gives the protein CASSQRGYEKLFF.

The V and J genes are TRBV11-2 and TRBJ1-3; no reliable D call. The CDR3 covers 14 residues. V was trimmed by 1 base and J by 0 bases, leaving 4 bases between them. Germline loops: CDR1 SGHAT, CDR2 FQNNGV. CDR3 sequence: CASSLAISGNTIYF. The CDR3 DNA reads as TGTGCCAGCAGCTTAGCAATCTCTGGAAACACCATATATTTT.

The J gene is TRBJ2-7, the V gene TRBV27; 7 nucleotides line up with TRBD1. The V segment lost 6 bases and the J segment 6 bases; nucleotides outside the gene matches: 17. The CDR3 spans 16 residues. Germline values: CDR1 MNHEY, CDR2 SMNVEV (reference sequence). CDR3 in DNA: TGTGCCAGCAGGAGCGTTAGGGGACAAGGGGGCCTCGAGCAGTACTTC. Translation gives CASRSVRGQGGLEQYF.

CDR3 amino acids: CASSHGLASTDTQYF. The CDR3 DNA follows: TGCGCCAGCAGCCATGGACTAGCAAGCACAGATACGCAGTATTTT. The rearrangement uses TRBV4-3 and TRBJ2-3, with 8 positions matching TRBD2. This CDR3 has 15 amino acids. V dropped 3 bases and J dropped 0; count of bases not matched to a gene: 2. The V gene's germline CDR1 is LGHNA and CDR2 YSLEER.

The V call is TRBV5-4, the J call TRBJ1-2, with D perhaps matching TRBD1 (5 bases). The germline CDR1 and CDR2 sequences are SGHNT and YYREEE (reference sequence). Trimming removed 2 bases from V and 2 bases from J, with 13 bases in between. The CDR3 has 15 residues. The CDR3 loop reads CASSFPQGANYGYTF. CDR3 bases: TGTGCCAGCAGCTTCCCCCAGGGAGCCAACTATGGCTACACCTTC.

The chain carries TRBV5-1 and TRBJ2-4, with D possibly TRBD1 on 5 matching bases. CDR3 length equals 15 residues. V lost 4 bases, J lost 6 bases, and 17 bases lay in between. Germline lookup yields CDR1 SGHRS and CDR2 YFSETQ. The CDR3 here is CASSTFDREPNIQYF. The CDR3, as DNA: TGCGCCAGCAGCACCTTTGACAGAGAGCCAAACATTCAGTACTTC.

This clone showed up just a few times. CDR3 DNA sequence: TGTGCCAGCAGTTACCCGACAGACCAGTTCTTC. Translation: CASSYPTDQFF. This chain uses TRBV6-2 or TRBV6-3 with TRBJ2-1; TRBD1 might be the D (5 bases). The CDR3 contains 11 residues. The V gene lost 2 bases and the J gene lost 13 bases, with 9 bases spanning the gap. The V gene's germline CDR1 is MNHEY and CDR2 SVGEGT.

This clone ranks as hyperexpanded. The chain has TRBV4-2 and TRBJ2-7; 9 bases are shared with TRBD1. In germline, CDR1 is LGHNA, CDR2 YNFKEQ. V was pared by 5 bases and J by 2 bases, with 1 base of the junction left unmatched. The CDR3 has 13 residues. CDR3 bases: TGTGCCAGCAGCGGACAGGGGCCCTACGAGCAGTACTTC. Translation: CASSGQGPYEQYF.